The rows below give T cell receptor beta chains drawn from one sample of a study of T-cell reconstitution after alpha-beta-depleted transplantation in children. TCRdb processed the PCR reads anew with MiXCR; each CDR3 protein has one entry. The table shows over 100,000 distinct CDR3 sequences, with over 6% occurring only once. Sequencing used PBMCs, obtained before TCRalphabeta/CD19-depleted stem cell transplant. The source of these receptors is a boy younger than 10 with acute lymphoblastic leukemia, due to receive a stem cell transplant. Both conserved end residues are part of each CDR3. D genes are given only for firm matches. Only part of the rows carry a size: once, few, many, or a class if the clone is expanded.

>15|TRBD1|-|TRBJ1-4|TRBV18
CASSPRGQSNEKLFF
TGTGCCAGCTCACCGCGGGGACAGTCCAATGAAAAACTGTTTTTT
>16|TRBD2|few|TRBJ2-1|TRBV3-1
CASSRPRLAGGNEQFF
TGTGCCAGCAGCCGTCCTCGACTAGCGGGGGGCAATGAGCAGTTCTTC
>17|-|many|TRBJ2-3|TRBV12-3/TRBV12-4
CASSLAPSEHRTDTQYF
TGTGCCAGCAGTTTAGCGCCTAGCGAGCATAGAACAGATACGCAGTATTTT
>13|-|-|TRBJ1-5|TRBV4-3
CASSAHRDQPQHF
TGCGCCAGCAGCGCCCACCGAGATCAGCCCCAGCATTTT
>15|-|many|TRBJ2-3|TRBV6-4
CASSDSPGGPDTQYF
TGTGCCAGCAGTGACTCTCCAGGGGGGCCAGATACGCAGTATTTT
>16|-|many|TRBJ1-2|TRBV6-5
CASSQRNQGPDYGYTF
TGTGCCAGCAGTCAACGAAATCAGGGGCCGGACTATGGCTACACCTTC
>17|TRBD1|-|TRBJ1-1|TRBV28
CASSPRGQGGANTEAFF
TGTGCCAGCAGTCCCCGGGGACAGGGGGGGGCGAACACTGAAGCTTTCTTT
>15|-|few|TRBJ2-5|TRBV21-1
CASRSRSGPQETQYF
TGTGCCAGCAGATCCAGGTCCGGCCCCCAAGAGACCCAGTACTTC
>15|TRBD2|-|TRBJ2-3|TRBV12-3/TRBV12-4
CASSASRLLAGEQYF
TGTGCCAGCAGTGCGTCCCGACTATTAGCGGGGGAGCAGTATTTT
>15|-|few|TRBJ2-3|TRBV9
CASSVGAGFTDTQYF
TGTGCCAGCAGCGTAGGTGCCGGATTCACAGATACGCAGTATTTT
>11|TRBD1|-|TRBJ2-7|TRBV29-1
CSVKGAYEQYF
TGCAGCGTTAAGGGGGCATACGAGCAGTACTTC